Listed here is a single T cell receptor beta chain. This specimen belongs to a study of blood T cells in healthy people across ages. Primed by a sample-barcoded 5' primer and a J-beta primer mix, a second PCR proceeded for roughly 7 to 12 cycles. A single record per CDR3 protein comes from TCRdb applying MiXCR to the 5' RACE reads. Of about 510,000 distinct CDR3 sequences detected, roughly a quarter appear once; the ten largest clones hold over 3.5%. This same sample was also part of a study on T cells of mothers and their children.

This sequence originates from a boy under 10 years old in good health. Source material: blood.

The CDR3 nucleotides read TGCAGTGCTAGAACCCAGCGGGAGATGCATGAGCAGTTCTTC. Translation gives CSARTQREMHEQFF. The chain combines TRBV20-1 with TRBJ2-5; TRBD2 matches at 8 bases. The DNA end lines up better with TRBJ2-1; the J call may be wrong. The CDR3 is 14 residues long. The germline V gene has CDR1 DFQATT and CDR2 SNEGSKA (reference sequence).